Each of the 9 T cell receptor beta chains below was sequenced from the same sample in a study of blood T cell repertoires in COVID-19. Here immunoSEQ multiplex PCR was the method, and the copy in TCRdb shows in-frame clones only, minus some. The data show 310,000 or so clones, about 83% seen once. Sequencing was performed on peripheral blood. The receptors were gathered from a woman aged 45-65 years with acute or convalescent COVID-19.

The chain has TRBV28 and TRBJ1-6; TRBD1 might be the D (5 bases). The V end lost 6 bases, the J end lost 5 bases, and 14 bases lay between the germline ends. The CDR3 covers 15 residues. CDR1 MDHEN and CDR2 SYDVKM come from the germline V gene. Here the CDR3 DNA reads TGTGCCAGCAGGAGGCAGGGTTTCCATAATTCACCCCTCCACTTT. The encoded protein is CASRRQGFHNSPLHF.

The gene calls are TRBV18 and TRBJ2-3; 10 bases align to TRBD1. Germline assignment: CDR1 KGHSH and CDR2 LQKENI. V was pared by 3 bases and J by 4 bases, with 4 bases of the junction left unmatched. CDR3 length equals 15 residues. The CDR3 region is CASSPPGQGPDTQYF. CDR3 coding DNA: TGTGCCAGCTCACCTCCGGGACAGGGGCCAGATACGCAGTATTTT.

This sequence joins TRBV6-2 or TRBV6-3 and TRBJ2-5, with 7 bases identical to TRBD1. V lost 2 bases and J lost 0; bases outside the gene matches: 6. The CDR3 is 16 residues long. Germline CDR1 is MNHEY and CDR2 is SVGEGT. The CDR3 is CASSYEGAINQETQYF. CDR3 bases: TGTGCCAGCAGTTACGAGGGGGCGATCAACCAAGAGACCCAGTACTTC.

This chain connects TRBV7-3 to TRBJ2-3; 16 bases map to TRBD2. Trimming at V came to 5 bases and at J to 6 bases, leaving 5 bases not matched to a gene. This CDR3 contains 16 residues. In germline, CDR1 is SGHTA, CDR2 FQGTGA. The CDR3 protein is CASSEGLAGGPDTQYF. The CDR3, as DNA: TGTGCCAGCAGCGAGGGACTAGCGGGAGGGCCCGATACGCAGTATTTT.

V gene TRBV18 combines with J gene TRBJ1-4; 11 bases agree with TRBD1. V was clipped by 2 bases and J by 5 bases; unmatched bases: 1. The CDR3 is made up of 15 amino acids. The germline V gene has CDR1 KGHSH and CDR2 LQKENI. The CDR3 nucleotides are TGTGCCAGCTCACCAGGGGACAGGGGGAATGAAAAACTGTTTTTT. Translating gives CASSPGDRGNEKLFF.

The chain carries TRBV5-1 and TRBJ2-1, with D perhaps TRBD2 (6 bases). The CDR3 contains 15 residues. V was cut by 0 bases and J by 6 bases, with 13 bases left in between. CDR1 is SGHRS and CDR2 is YFSETQ in the germline V gene. For the CDR3, the DNA is TGCGCCAGCAGCTTGGGAGGCGGGGATTTCAATGAGCAGTTCTTC. Amino acid sequence: CASSLGGGDFNEQFF.

V gene TRBV6-6 combines with J gene TRBJ1-4; D perhaps matches TRBD1 (5 bases). The CDR3 sequence is 15 residues long. V gave up 7 bases and J gave up 3 bases, with 15 bases separating them. CDR1 is MNHNY and CDR2 is SVGAGI in the germline V gene (reference sequence). CDR3 nucleotides: TGTGCCAGCATCCAGATCGGGGGATCTAATGAAAAACTGTTTTTT. It codes for CASIQIGGSNEKLFF.

This sequence joins TRBV3-1 (or the pseudogene TRBV3-2) and TRBJ1-1; 11 bases fit TRBD1. The CDR3 spans 16 residues. The germline V gene has CDR1 LGHDT and CDR2 YNNKEL (reference sequence). V dropped 4 bases and J dropped 5; count of bases not matched to a gene: 9. CDR3 DNA sequence: TGTGCCAGCAGCCTAGGACAGGGGGCGATTAGAACTGAAGCTTTCTTT. As protein: CASSLGQGAIRTEAFF.

The chain links TRBV3-1 (or the pseudogene TRBV3-2) to TRBJ1-4; 9 bases align to TRBD1. Per germline, CDR1 LGHDT and CDR2 YNNKEL (reference sequence). The CDR3 spans 15 residues. V shed 6 bases, J shed 8 bases, and the junction held 10 bases outside the gene matches. The CDR3, as DNA: TGTGCCAGCAGAGGGGACAGGGCGCGTCGGGAAAAACTGTTTTTT. This gives the protein CASRGDRARREKLFF.